This T cell receptor beta chain was captured in a study of early T cells in non-severe SARS-CoV-2 infection. TCRdb used MiXCR to reprocess the 5' RACE reads, holding one entry per CDR3 protein. This sample has around 35,000 distinct CDR3 sequences; 5.5% to 7.5% occur once, and the top ten carry 4.5% to 7.5%. By sample share, this clonotype is medium-sized. Material: whole blood. This clonotype was sampled from an adult who was a healthcare worker with PCR-confirmed SARS-CoV-2 infection or an uninfected control (not recorded which).

The CDR3 sequence is CASSLTSGRYEQYF. The CDR3 DNA reads TGTGCCAGCAGCTTGACTAGTGGGAGATACGAGCAGTACTTC. The gene calls are TRBV6-1 and TRBJ2-7; possibly TRBD2 for D (6 bases). Germline V gives CDR1 MNHNS, CDR2 SASEGT. V was cut by 6 bases and J by 4 bases, with 16 bases left in between. CDR3 size: 14 residues.